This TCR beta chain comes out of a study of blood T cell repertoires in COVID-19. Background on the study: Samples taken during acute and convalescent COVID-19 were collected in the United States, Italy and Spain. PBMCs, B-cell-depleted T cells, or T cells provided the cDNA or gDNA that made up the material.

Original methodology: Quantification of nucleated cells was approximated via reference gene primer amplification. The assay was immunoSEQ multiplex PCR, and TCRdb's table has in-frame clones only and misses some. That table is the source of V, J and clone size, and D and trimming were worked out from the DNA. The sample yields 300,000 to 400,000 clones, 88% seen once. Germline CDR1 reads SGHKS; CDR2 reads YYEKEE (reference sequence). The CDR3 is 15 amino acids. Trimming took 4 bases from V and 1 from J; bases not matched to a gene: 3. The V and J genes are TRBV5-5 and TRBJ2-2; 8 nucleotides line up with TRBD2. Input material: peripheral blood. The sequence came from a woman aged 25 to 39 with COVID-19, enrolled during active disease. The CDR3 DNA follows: TGTGCCAGCAGCCCCGGGGGGGGGAACACCGGGGAGCTGTTTTTT. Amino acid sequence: CASSPGGGNTGELFF.